This T cell receptor (beta chain) was identified in a study of memory CD4+ T cells and cytomegalovirus serostatus. Single viable CD3+CD4+CD8-CD45RO+ cells were sorted as the memory CD4+ T cells. V lost 7 bases to trimming and J lost 1 base, with 18 bases between them. Germline V CDR1 and CDR2: MDHEN, SYDVKM. This CDR3 has 16 amino acids. Clones were read by immunoSEQ multiplex PCR, and TCRdb kept only the in-frame ones, dropping some. The sample consists of roughly 86,000 clones, about 80% of them appearing once. V usage is TRBV28 and J usage is TRBJ2-3; TRBD1 might be the D (6 bases). Sequencing was carried out using memory CD4+ T cells from blood. The receptor's source is an adult in good health and CMV-seropositive. For the CDR3, the DNA is TGTGCCAGCAACCTTTTAGGGGGTGGGGGCACAGATACGCAGTATTTT. Amino acid sequence: CASNLLGGGGTDTQYF.